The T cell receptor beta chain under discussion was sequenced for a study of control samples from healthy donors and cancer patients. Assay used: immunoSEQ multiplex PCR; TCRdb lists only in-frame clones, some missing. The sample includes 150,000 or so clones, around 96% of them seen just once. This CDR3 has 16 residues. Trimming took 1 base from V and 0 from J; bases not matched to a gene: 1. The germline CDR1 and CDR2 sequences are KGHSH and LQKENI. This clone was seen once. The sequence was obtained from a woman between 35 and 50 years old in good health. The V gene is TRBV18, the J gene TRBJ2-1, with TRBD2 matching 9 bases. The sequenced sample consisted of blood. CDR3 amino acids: CASSPRSGSSYNEQFF. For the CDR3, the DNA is TGTGCCAGCTCACCACGTAGCGGGAGCTCCTACAATGAGCAGTTCTTC.